This T cell receptor beta chain was profiled in a study of T-cell memory formation after mild COVID-19. Points from the study as a whole: Clones shrinking from day 15 to 85 showed even CD4/CD8 mixes; later expanders tilted CD4+. The second-wave clones peaking on day 37 were not confirmed as SARS-CoV-2-specific.

V lost 6 bases, J lost 8 bases, and 7 bases stayed unmatched. This CDR3 has 13 residues. Remarks on this clonotype: The antigen is undetermined.

Researchers used 5'RACE with constant-segment primers to make TCR alpha and TCR beta cDNA libraries that carry sample barcodes and UMIs. MiXCR was run by TCRdb on the 5' RACE reads, yielding one entry per CDR3 protein. This table holds around 340,000 distinct CDR3 sequences, about an eighth found once. The sequenced sample consisted of PBMCs or a T cell subset sorted from them (not recorded which). The TCR comes from a man between 18 and 29 years old who had mild COVID-19 (a few samples of this study predate the infection). Cell type and time point are not known. The chain uses TRBV12-3 or TRBV12-4 and TRBJ2-1; 7 nucleotides agree with TRBD1. The chain's CDR3 is CASSPRDSYEQFF. The CDR3 nucleotides are TGTGCCAGCAGCCCCCGGGACAGCTATGAGCAGTTCTTC.